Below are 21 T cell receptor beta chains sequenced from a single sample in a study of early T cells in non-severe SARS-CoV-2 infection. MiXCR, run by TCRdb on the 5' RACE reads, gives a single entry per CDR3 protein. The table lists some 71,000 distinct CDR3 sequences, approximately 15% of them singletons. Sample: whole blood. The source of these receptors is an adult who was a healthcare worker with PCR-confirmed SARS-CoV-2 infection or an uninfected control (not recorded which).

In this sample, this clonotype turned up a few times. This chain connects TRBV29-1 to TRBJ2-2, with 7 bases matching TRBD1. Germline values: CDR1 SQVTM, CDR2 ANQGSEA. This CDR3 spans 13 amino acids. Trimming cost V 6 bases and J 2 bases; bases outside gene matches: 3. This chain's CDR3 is CSVDRDNTGELFF. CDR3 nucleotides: TGCAGCGTCGACAGGGATAACACCGGGGAGCTGTTTTTT.

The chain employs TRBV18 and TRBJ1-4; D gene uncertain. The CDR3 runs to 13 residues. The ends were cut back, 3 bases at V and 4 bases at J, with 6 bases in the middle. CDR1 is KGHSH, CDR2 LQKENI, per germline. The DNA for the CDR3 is TGTGCCAGCTCACCTACCCGTAATGAAAAACTGTTTTTT. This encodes CASSPTRNEKLFF.

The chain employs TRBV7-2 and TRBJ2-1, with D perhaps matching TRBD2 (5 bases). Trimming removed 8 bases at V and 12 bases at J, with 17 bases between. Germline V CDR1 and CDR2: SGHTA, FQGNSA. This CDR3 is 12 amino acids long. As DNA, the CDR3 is TGTGCCAGCGTACCTCGGAGAGGAGGGCAGTTCTTC. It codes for CASVPRRGGQFF.

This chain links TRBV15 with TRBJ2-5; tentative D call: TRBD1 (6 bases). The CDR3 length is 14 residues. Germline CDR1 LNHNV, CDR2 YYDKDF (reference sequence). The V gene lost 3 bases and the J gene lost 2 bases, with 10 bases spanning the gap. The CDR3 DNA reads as TGTGCCACCAGCAGGACAGGTGATCAAGAGACCCAGTACTTC. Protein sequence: CATSRTGDQETQYF.

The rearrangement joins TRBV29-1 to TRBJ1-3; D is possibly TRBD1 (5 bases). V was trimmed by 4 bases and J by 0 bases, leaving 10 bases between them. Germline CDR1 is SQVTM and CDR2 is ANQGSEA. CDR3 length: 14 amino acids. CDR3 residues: CSVGTTYSGNTIYF. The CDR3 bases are TGCAGCGTTGGGACAACCTACTCTGGAAACACCATATATTTT. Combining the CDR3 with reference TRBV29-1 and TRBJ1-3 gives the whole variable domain SAVISQKPSRDICQRGTSLTIQCQVDSQVTMMFWYRQQPGQSLTLIATANQGSEATYESGFVIDKFPISRPNLTFSTLTVSNMSPEDSSIYLCSVGTTYSGNTIYFGEGSWLTVV.

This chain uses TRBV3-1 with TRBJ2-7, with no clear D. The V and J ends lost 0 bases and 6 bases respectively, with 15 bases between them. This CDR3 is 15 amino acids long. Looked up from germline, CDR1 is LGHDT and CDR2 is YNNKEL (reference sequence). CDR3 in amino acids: CASSQDLASRGEQYF. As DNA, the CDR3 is TGTGCCAGCAGCCAAGACCTTGCTTCCCGCGGCGAGCAGTACTTC.

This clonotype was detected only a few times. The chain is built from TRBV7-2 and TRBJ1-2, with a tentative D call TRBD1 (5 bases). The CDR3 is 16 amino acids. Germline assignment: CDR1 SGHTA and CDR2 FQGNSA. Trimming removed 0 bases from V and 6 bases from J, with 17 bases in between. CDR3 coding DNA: TGTGCCAGCAGCTTAGCTTTCGACAGAGCTATGGATGGCTACACCTTC. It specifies CASSLAFDRAMDGYTF.

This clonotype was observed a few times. The CDR3 bases are TGCAGTGCTCTGTTAGCGGGGGGGACACTGAGCTCCTACAATGAGCAGTTCTTC. Translation: CSALLAGGTLSSYNEQFF. The rearrangement links TRBV20-1 to TRBJ2-1; 11 bases are shared with TRBD2. The CDR3 loop spans 18 amino acids. Trimming took 5 bases from V and 0 from J; bases not matched to a gene: 12. Per the germline V gene, CDR1 is DFQATT and CDR2 is SNEGSKA (reference sequence).

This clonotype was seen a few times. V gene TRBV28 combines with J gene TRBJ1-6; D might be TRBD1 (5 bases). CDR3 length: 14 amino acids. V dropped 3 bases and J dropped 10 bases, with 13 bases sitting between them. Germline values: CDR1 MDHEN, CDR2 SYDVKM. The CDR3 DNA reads TGTGCCAGCAGTTTGGCTACAGGTACCTCACCCCTCCACTTT. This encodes CASSLATGTSPLHF.

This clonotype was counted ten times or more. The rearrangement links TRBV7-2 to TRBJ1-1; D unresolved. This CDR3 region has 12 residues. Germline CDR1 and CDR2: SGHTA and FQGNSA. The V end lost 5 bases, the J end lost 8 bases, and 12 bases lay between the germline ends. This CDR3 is CASSRRWEEAFF. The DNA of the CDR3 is TGTGCCAGCAGCCGTAGGTGGGAGGAAGCTTTCTTT.

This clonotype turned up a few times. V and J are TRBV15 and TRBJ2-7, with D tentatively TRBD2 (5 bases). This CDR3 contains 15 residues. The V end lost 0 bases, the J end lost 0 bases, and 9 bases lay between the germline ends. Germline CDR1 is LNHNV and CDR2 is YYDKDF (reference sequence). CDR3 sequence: CATSREREPSYEQYF. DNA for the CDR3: TGTGCCACCAGCAGAGAGAGGGAACCCTCCTACGAGCAGTACTTC.

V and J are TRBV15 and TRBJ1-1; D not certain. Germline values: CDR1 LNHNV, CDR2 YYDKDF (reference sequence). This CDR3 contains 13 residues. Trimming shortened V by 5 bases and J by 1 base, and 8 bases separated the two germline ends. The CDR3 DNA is TGTGCCACCAGCCTAAGAGCGAACACTGAAGCTTTCTTT. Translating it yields CATSLRANTEAFF.

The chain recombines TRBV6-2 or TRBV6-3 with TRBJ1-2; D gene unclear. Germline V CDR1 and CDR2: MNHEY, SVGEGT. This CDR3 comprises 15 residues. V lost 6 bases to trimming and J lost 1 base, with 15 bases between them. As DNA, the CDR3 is TGTGCCAGCAGCGACGGACGGATCCTTAACTATGGCTACACCTTC. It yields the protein CASSDGRILNYGYTF.

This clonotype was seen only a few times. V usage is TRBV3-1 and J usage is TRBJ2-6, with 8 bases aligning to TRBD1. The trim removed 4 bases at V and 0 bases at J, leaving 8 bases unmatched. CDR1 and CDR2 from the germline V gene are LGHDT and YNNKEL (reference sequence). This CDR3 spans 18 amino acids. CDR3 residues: CASSPTGAPGSGANVLTF. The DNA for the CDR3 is TGTGCCAGCAGCCCGACAGGGGCACCTGGCTCTGGGGCCAACGTCCTGACTTTC. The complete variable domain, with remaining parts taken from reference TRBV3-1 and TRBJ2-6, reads DTAVSQTPKYLVTQMGNDKSIKCEQNLGHDTMYWYKQDSKKFLKIMFSYNNKELIINETVPNRFSPKSPDKAHLNLHINSLELGDSAVYFCASSPTGAPGSGANVLTFGAGSRLTVL.

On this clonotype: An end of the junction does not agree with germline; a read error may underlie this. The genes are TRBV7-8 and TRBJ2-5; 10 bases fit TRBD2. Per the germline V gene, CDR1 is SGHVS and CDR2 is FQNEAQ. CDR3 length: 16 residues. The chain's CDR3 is CAGSLVVAGGKETQYF. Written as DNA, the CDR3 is TGTGCCGGCAGCTTAGTCGTAGCGGGGGGCAAAGAGACCCAGTACTTC.

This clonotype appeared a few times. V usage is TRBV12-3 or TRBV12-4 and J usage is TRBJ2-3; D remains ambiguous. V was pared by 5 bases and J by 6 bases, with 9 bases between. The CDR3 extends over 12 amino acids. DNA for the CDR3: TGTGCCAGCAGTCCCTTACAGGATACGCAGTATTTT. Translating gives CASSPLQDTQYF.

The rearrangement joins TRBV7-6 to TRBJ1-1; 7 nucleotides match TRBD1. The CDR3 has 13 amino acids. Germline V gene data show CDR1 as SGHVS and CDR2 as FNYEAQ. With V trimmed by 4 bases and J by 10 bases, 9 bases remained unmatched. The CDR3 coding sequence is TGTGCCAGCAGCTCCGCTACAGGGGAGAGAGCTTTCTTT. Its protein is CASSSATGERAFF.

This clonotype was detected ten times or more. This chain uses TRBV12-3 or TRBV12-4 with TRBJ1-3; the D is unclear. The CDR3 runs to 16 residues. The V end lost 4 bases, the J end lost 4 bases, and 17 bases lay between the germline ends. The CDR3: CASSSGPNSRGNTIYF. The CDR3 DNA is TGTGCCAGCAGTTCCGGACCGAACAGCCGCGGAAACACCATATATTTT.

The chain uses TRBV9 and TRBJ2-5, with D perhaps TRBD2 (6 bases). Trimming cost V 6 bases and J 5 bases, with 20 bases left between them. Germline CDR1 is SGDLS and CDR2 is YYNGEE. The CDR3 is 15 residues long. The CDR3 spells CASNSAGRLGETQYF. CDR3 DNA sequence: TGTGCCAGCAACTCAGCGGGTCGCCTGGGGGAGACCCAGTACTTC. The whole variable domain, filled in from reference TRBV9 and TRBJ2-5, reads DSGVTQTPKHLITATGQRVTLRCSPRSGDLSVYWYQQSLDQGLQFLIQYYNGEERAKGNILERFSAQQFPDLHSELNLSSLELGDSALYFCASNSAGRLGETQYFGPGTRLLVL.

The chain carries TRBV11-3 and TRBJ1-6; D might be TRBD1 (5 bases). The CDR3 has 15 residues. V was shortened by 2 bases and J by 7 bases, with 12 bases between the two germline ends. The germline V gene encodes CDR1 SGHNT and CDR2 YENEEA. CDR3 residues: CASSLTPGPNSPLHF. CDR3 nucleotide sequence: TGTGCCAGCAGCTTAACTCCGGGGCCGAATTCACCCCTCCACTTT.

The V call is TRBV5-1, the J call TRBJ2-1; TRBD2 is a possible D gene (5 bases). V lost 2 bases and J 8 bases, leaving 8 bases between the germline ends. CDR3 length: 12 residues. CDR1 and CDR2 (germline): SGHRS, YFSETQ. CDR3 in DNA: TGCGCCAGCAGCTTACCGGGGTATGAGCAGTTCTTC. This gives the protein CASSLPGYEQFF.